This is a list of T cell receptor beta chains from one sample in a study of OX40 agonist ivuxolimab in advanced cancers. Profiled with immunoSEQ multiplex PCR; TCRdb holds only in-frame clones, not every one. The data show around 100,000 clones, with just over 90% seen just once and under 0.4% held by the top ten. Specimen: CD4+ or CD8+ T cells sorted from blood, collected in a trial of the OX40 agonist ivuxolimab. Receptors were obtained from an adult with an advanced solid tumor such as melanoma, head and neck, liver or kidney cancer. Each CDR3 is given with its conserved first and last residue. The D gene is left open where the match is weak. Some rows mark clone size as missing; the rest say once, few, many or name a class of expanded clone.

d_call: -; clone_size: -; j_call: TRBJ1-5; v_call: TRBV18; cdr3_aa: CASSPLADSNQPQHF; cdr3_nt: TGTGCCAGCTCACCGCTAGCAGATAGCAATCAGCCCCAGCATTTT
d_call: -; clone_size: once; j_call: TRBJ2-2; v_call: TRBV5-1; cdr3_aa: CASSLGGGIGTGELFF; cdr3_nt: TGCGCCAGCAGCTTAGGTGGCGGGATAGGAACCGGGGAGCTGTTTTTT
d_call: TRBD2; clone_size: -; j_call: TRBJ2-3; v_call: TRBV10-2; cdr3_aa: CASRTSGSSGDTQYF; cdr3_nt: TGCGCCAGCAGAACTAGCGGGAGTTCTGGAGATACGCAGTATTTT
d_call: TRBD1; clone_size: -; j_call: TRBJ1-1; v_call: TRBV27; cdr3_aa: CASSFGTGGWNTEAFF; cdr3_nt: TGTGCCAGCAGTTTCGGGACAGGGGGCTGGAACACTGAAGCTTTCTTT
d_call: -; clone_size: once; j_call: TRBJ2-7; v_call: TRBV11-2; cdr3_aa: CASSPEPGGSTEQYF; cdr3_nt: TGTGCCAGCAGCCCCGAGCCCGGGGGTTCTACCGAGCAGTACTTC
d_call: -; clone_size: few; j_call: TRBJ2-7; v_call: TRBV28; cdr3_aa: CASSLFRTAITYEQYF; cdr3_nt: TGTGCCAGCAGTTTATTTAGAACAGCGATAACCTACGAGCAGTACTTC
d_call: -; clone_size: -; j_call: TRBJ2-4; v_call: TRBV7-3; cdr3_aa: CASSLTIAKNIQYF; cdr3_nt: TGTGCCAGCAGCTTAACCATAGCCAAAAACATTCAGTACTTC
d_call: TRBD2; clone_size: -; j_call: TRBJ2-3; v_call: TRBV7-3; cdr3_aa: CASSYLAGGPPDTQYF; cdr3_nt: TGTGCCAGCAGTTACCTAGCGGGAGGGCCCCCAGATACGCAGTATTTT
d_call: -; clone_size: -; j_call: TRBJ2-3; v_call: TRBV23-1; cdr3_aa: CASRLDLGTQYF; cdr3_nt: TGCGCCAGCAGACTAGACCTGGGTACGCAGTATTTT
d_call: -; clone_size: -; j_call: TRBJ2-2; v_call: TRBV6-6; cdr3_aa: CASRRDGANTGELFF; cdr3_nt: TGTGCCAGCAGACGGGACGGTGCGAACACCGGGGAGCTGTTTTTT
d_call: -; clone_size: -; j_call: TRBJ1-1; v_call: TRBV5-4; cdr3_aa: CASSSGGLMNTEAFF; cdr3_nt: TGTGCCAGCAGCTCCGGGGGGCTAATGAACACTGAAGCTTTCTTT
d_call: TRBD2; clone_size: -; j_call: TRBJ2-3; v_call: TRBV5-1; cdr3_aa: CASSTGTSGRSDTQYF; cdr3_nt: TGCGCCAGCAGCACGGGGACTAGCGGGAGGTCAGATACGCAGTATTTT
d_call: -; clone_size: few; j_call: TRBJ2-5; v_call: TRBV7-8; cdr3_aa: CASTLTPSETQYF; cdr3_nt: TGTGCCAGCACCCTTACACCCTCAGAGACCCAGTACTTC
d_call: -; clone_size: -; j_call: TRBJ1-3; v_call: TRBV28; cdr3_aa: CASSLTGKAGNTIYF; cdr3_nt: TGTGCCAGCAGTTTAACGGGTAAAGCTGGAAACACCATATATTTT
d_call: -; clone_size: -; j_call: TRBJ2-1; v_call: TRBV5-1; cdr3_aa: CASSLRESSYNEQFF; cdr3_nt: TGCGCCAGCAGCTTGCGGGAGAGCTCCTACAATGAGCAGTTCTTC
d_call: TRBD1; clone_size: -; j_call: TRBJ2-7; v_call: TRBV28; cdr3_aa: CASSFPRDRTTYEQYF; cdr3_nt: TGTGCCAGCAGTTTCCCCCGGGACAGAACTACCTACGAGCAGTACTTC
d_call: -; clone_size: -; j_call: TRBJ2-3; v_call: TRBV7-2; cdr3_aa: CASSLGGYITDTQYF; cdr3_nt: TGTGCCAGCAGCTTAGGGGGGTACATCACAGATACGCAGTATTTT
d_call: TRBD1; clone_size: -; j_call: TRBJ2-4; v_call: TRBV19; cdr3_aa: CASSTNRQGANIQYF; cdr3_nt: TGTGCCAGTAGTACCAATAGACAGGGGGCAAACATTCAGTACTTC
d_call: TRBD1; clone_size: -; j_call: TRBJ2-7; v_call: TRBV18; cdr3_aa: CASSHKSGGFVYEQYF; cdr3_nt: TGTGCCAGCTCACACAAATCAGGGGGTTTTGTCTACGAGCAGTACTTC
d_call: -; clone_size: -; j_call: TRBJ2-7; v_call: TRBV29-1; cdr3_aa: CSVGLSRPDYEQYF; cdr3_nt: TGCAGCGTTGGGCTGAGCAGGCCGGACTACGAGCAGTACTTC
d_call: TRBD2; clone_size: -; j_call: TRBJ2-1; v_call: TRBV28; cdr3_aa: CASPPGTSGSSYNEQFF; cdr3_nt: TGTGCCAGCCCCCCCGGTACTAGCGGGAGCTCCTACAATGAGCAGTTCTTC
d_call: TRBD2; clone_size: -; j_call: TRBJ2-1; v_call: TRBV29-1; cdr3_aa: CSVVGTSGMGQFF; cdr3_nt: TGCAGCGTTGTAGGGACTAGCGGGATGGGACAGTTCTTC
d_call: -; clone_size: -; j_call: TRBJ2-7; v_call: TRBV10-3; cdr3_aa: CAISDQTFEQYF; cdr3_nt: TGTGCCATCAGTGACCAGACATTCGAGCAGTACTTC
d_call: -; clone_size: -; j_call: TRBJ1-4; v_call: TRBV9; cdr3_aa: CASSPGVNEKLFF; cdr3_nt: TGTGCCAGCAGCCCAGGGGTAAATGAAAAACTGTTTTTT
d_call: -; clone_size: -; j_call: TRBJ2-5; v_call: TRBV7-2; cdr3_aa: CASSQASSQETQYF; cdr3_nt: TGTGCCAGCAGCCAGGCAAGCAGCCAAGAGACCCAGTACTTC
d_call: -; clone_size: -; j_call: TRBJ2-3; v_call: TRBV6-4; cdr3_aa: CASSDSGAVTDTQYF; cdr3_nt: TGTGCCAGCAGTGACTCGGGAGCGGTCACAGATACGCAGTATTTT
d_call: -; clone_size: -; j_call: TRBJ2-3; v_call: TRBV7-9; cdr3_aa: CATVGSPDTQYF; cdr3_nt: TGTGCCACCGTAGGAAGCCCAGATACGCAGTATTTT
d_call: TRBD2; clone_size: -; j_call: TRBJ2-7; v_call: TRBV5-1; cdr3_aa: CASSLAGGEQYF; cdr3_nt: TGCGCCAGCAGCTTGGCCGGGGGGGAGCAGTACTTC
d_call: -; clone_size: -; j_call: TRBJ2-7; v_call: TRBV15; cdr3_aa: CATSRETVNSYEQYF; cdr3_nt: TGTGCCACCAGCAGAGAAACAGTTAACTCCTACGAGCAGTACTTC
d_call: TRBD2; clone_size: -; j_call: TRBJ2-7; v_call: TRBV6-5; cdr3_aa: CASSIAGHYEQYF; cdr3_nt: TGTGCCAGCAGTATAGCGGGACACTACGAGCAGTACTTC
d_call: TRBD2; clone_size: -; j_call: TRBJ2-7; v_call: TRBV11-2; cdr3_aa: CASSLELAGRYEQYF; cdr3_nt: TGTGCCAGCAGCTTAGAGCTAGCGGGAAGGTACGAGCAGTACTTC
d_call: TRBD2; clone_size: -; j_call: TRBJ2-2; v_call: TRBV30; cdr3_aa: CAWKPGGNTGELFF; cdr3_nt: TGTGCCTGGAAACCGGGAGGTAACACCGGGGAGCTGTTTTTT
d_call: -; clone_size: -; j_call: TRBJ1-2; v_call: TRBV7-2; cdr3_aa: CASSLSKGHGYTF; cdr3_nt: TGTGCCAGCAGCCTAAGTAAGGGTCATGGCTACACCTTC
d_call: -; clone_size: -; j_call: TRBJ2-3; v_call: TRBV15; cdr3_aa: CATSRDWQATDTQYF; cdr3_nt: TGTGCCACCAGCAGAGACTGGCAGGCCACAGATACGCAGTATTTT
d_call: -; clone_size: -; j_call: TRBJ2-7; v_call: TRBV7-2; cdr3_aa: CASSSKTGAYEQYF; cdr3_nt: TGTGCCAGCAGCTCAAAGACTGGGGCCTACGAGCAGTACTTC
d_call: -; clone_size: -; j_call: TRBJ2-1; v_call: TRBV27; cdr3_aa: CASMRATYNEQFF; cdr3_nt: TGTGCCAGCATGCGGGCCACCTACAATGAGCAGTTCTTC
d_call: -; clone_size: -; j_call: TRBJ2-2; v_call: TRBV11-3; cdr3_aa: CASSLDRRGHRTGELFF; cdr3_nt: TGTGCCAGCAGCTTAGATAGGAGGGGGCATCGGACCGGGGAGCTGTTTTTT
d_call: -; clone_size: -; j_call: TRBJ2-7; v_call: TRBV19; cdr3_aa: CASSRGITAYEQYF; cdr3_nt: TGTGCCAGTAGTAGGGGAATTACCGCCTACGAGCAGTACTTC
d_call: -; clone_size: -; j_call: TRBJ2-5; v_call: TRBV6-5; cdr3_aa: CASSYSISGDETQYF; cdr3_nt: TGTGCCAGCAGTTACTCGATTTCAGGAGACGAGACCCAGTACTTC
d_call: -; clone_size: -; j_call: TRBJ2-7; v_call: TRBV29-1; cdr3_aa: CSVESGEYEQYF; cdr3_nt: TGCAGCGTTGAGTCAGGGGAGTACGAGCAGTACTTC
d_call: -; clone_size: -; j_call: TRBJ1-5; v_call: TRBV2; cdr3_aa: CASSEGQASGNQPQHF; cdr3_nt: TGTGCCAGCAGTGAAGGGCAGGCCTCGGGTAATCAGCCCCAGCATTTT
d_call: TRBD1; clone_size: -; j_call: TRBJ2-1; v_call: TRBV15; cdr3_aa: CATSQDRGSYNEQFF; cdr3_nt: TGTGCCACCAGCCAAGACAGGGGCTCCTACAATGAGCAGTTCTTC
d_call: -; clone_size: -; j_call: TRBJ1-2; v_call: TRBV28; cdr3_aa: CASSGVNYGYTF; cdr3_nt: TGTGCCAGCAGCGGGGTGAACTATGGCTACACCTTC
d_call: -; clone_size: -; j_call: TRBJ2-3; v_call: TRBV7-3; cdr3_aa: CASSPGHRTDTQYF; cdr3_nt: TGTGCCAGCAGTCCGGGACACCGCACAGATACGCAGTATTTT
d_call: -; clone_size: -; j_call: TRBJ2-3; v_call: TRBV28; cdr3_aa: CASSNGLGRPSTDTQYF; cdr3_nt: TGTGCCAGCAGTAACGGCCTTGGGAGACCTAGCACAGATACGCAGTATTTT
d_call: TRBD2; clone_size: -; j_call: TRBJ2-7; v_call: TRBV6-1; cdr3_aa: CASSDARPSGSSYEQYF; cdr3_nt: TGTGCCAGCAGTGACGCTCGGCCTAGCGGGAGCTCCTACGAGCAGTACTTC
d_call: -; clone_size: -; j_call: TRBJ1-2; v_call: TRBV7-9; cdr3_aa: CASSFPVLAGEGSGYTF; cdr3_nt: TGTGCCAGCAGCTTCCCTGTCTTGGCAGGGGAAGGCAGTGGCTACACCTTC
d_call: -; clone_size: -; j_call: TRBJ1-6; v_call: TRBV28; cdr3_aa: CASSFGFTGGNSPLHF; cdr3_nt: TGTGCCAGCAGTTTCGGATTCACGGGGGGTAATTCACCCCTCCACTTT
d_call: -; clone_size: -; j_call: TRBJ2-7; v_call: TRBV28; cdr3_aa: CASSGWYEQYF; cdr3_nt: TGTGCCAGCAGTGGTTGGTACGAGCAGTACTTC